Sequencing of this T cell receptor beta chain was carried out in a study of blood T cell repertoires in COVID-19. The CDR3 has 16 amino acids. Between the trimmed V and J ends, which lost 6 bases and 4 bases, there was a span of 16 bases. Germline values: CDR1 SGHAT, CDR2 FQNNGV. Original handling: Amplification of reference gene primers provided the estimated nucleated cell counts. Libraries were prepared by immunoSEQ multiplex PCR; TCRdb keeps only in-frame clonotypes and omits some of them. V and J calls and clone size follow that table, whereas D and trimming were derived from the DNA. This sample has about 220,000 clones; approximately 80% occur once, and the top ten carry roughly 1.3%. Participants, about 18 to 90 years old, spanned fewer than 30 US areas. In assigning cohorts, the study relied on participant-reported clinical history.

The chain is built from TRBV11-2 and TRBJ1-6, with unresolved D. The source is a woman in her 40s with acute COVID-19. The source material was PBMCs or T cells enriched from blood (not recorded which). As DNA, the CDR3 is TGTGCCAGCAGACCAACAATGGTGGAGTATAATTCACCCCTCCACTTT. This sequence encodes CASRPTMVEYNSPLHF.